The 24 T cell receptor beta chains given below trace back to one sample, sequenced in a study of blood T cells in healthy people across ages. Alongside a J-beta primer mix, a sample-barcoded 5' primer served in a second PCR lasting about 7 to 12 cycles. Each CDR3 protein is one row after TCRdb ran MiXCR on the 5' RACE reads. The sample holds over 1,500,000 distinct CDR3 sequences, roughly two fifths seen once. The source material was blood. The source is a human donor in good health.

This clonotype came up a few times. The chain recombines TRBV9 with TRBJ2-7, with a tentative D call TRBD1 (6 bases). The CDR3 spans 13 residues. Trimming left V 4 bases short and J 2 bases short, with 10 bases between. The germline CDR1 and CDR2 sequences are SGDLS and YYNGEE. CDR3 loop: CASSPGHPYEQYF. CDR3 coding DNA: TGTGCCAGCAGCCCGGGACACCCCTACGAGCAGTACTTC.

This clonotype was seen a handful of times. This rearrangement joins TRBV7-9 to TRBJ2-7; D not resolved. CDR3 length equals 14 residues. Germline V CDR1 and CDR2: SEHNR, FQNEAQ (reference sequence). Deletions cut 1 base from V and 7 bases from J, with 14 bases between. In DNA form, the CDR3 reads TGTGCCAGCAGCTTAGAATCTCAATGGTGGGAGCAGTACTTC. This sequence encodes CASSLESQWWEQYF.

The chain uses TRBV25-1 and TRBJ2-1; possible D gene TRBD2, 7 bases. The CDR3 is made up of 16 amino acids. CDR1 and CDR2 from the germline V gene are MGHDK and SYGVNS. Trimming stripped 4 bases from V and 7 bases from J, with 20 bases between. CDR3 coding DNA: TGTGCCAGCAGTGGGGGGCGGGGGCGTGCGTTTAATGAGCAGTTCTTC. Translating gives CASSGGRGRAFNEQFF.

The chain joins TRBV2 to TRBJ2-7, with D perhaps being TRBD1 or TRBD2 (6 bases each). The tail of the sequence fits TRBJ2-5 better, so the J call may be wrong. CDR3 length: 14 amino acids. Germline values: CDR1 SNHLY, CDR2 FYNNEI. CDR3 DNA: TGTGCCAGCAGCGGGGGCAGGGTCGGAGAGACCCAGTACTTC. Encoded protein: CASSGGRVGETQYF.

The chain couples TRBV7-6 to TRBJ1-1, with a tentative D call TRBD1 (6 bases). The CDR3 runs to 17 residues. Germline V gene sequence: CDR1 SGHVS, CDR2 FNYEAQ. V shed 5 bases and J shed 0 bases, with 19 bases lying between them. The CDR3 region has the DNA TGTGCCAGCAGCCGAAGGGGGGGCGAGGACATGAACACTGAAGCTTTCTTT. This codes for CASSRRGGEDMNTEAFF.

Details on this clonotype: Compared with germline, one end of the junction differs, possibly owing to a read error. The CDR3 nucleotides read TGCGCCAGCAGCCAAGCGGGGGGGGGCCACAAGGAGCAGTTCTTC. Its protein product is CASSQAGGGHKEQFF. The chain is built from TRBV4-3 and TRBJ2-1; 8 bases are shared with TRBD2. CDR3 length equals 15 residues. Per the germline V gene, CDR1 is LGHNA and CDR2 is YSLEER.

The J gene is TRBJ1-1, the V gene TRBV12-5; 8 bases line up with TRBD1. Looked up from germline, CDR1 is LGHNT and CDR2 is FRNRAP. The ends lost 3 bases at V and 0 bases at J; junction bases unmatched: 3. This CDR3 is 15 amino acids long. CDR3 nucleotides: TGTGCTAGTGGTTTAGACAGGGGATTGAACACTGAAGCTTTCTTT. Its translation is CASGLDRGLNTEAFF.

This chain links TRBV14 with TRBJ1-1, with 9 bases that match TRBD1. The CDR3 is 16 residues long. Germline assignment: CDR1 SGHDN and CDR2 FVKESK. The V and J ends lost 1 base and 8 bases, in that order; junction bases with no gene match: 11. The CDR3 loop is CASSQVSGTGLEEAFF. The CDR3 DNA reads TGTGCCAGCAGCCAAGTTTCGGGGACAGGGCTAGAGGAAGCTTTCTTT.

This sequence joins TRBV29-1 and TRBJ2-7; the D gene is possibly TRBD1 (5 bases). Trimming removed 0 bases from V and 5 bases from J, with 14 bases in between. This CDR3 comprises 14 residues. Germline CDR1 is SQVTM and CDR2 is ANQGSEA. The CDR3 region is CSVEDQNRLDEQYF. In nucleotides, the CDR3 is TGCAGCGTTGAAGATCAAAACAGGCTCGACGAGCAGTACTTC.

There are a few counts of this clonotype. The chain couples TRBV5-1 to TRBJ2-3; D is perhaps TRBD1 (6 bases). Germline V CDR1 and CDR2: SGHRS, YFSETQ. The length of the CDR3 is 14 residues. Trimming removed 3 bases from V and 2 bases from J, with 10 bases in between. CDR3 amino acids: CASSYRTVTDTQYF. DNA for the CDR3: TGCGCCAGCAGCTACCGGACAGTCACAGATACGCAGTATTTT. Full variable domain (missing parts from reference TRBV5-1 and TRBJ2-3): KAGVTQTPRYLIKTRGQQVTLSCSPISGHRSVSWYQQTPGQGLQFLFEYFSETQRNKGNFPGRFSGRQFSNSRSEMNVSTLELGDSALYLCASSYRTVTDTQYFGPGTRLTVL.

The chain links TRBV12-3 or TRBV12-4 to TRBJ2-7; the D gene is possibly TRBD1 (6 bases). This CDR3 is 14 amino acids long. The V end lost 4 bases, the J end lost 3 bases, and 13 bases lay between the germline ends. CDR3 region: CASSYPGDIYEQYF. For the CDR3, the DNA is TGTGCCAGCAGTTACCCAGGGGATATCTACGAGCAGTACTTC.

The sample holds a few counts of this clonotype. The genes are TRBV9 and TRBJ1-1; maybe TRBD1 (5 bases). The germline CDR1 and CDR2 sequences are SGDLS and YYNGEE. The length of the CDR3 is 14 residues. V was trimmed by 3 bases and J by 7 bases, leaving 16 bases between them. The CDR3 bases are TGTGCCAGCAGCGCGGGGGGGATCCCCCTTGAAGCTTTCTTT. Its protein is CASSAGGIPLEAFF.

This clonotype showed up just a few times. This chain connects TRBV25-1 to TRBJ1-2, with a weak D call TRBD1 (6 bases). This CDR3 spans 14 amino acids. The germline V gene encodes CDR1 MGHDK and CDR2 SYGVNS. V lost 2 bases and J 4 bases, leaving 11 bases between the germline ends. The CDR3 loop reads CASSEQGKSYGYTF. In DNA, the CDR3 is TGTGCCAGCAGTGAACAGGGGAAGTCCTATGGCTACACCTTC.

This clonotype was seen repeatedly, ten times or more. Germline is not matched at one junction end, which may reflect a read error. The rearrangement joins TRBV3-1 to TRBJ1-2; D not certain. Germline CDR1 is LGHDT and CDR2 is YNNKEL (reference sequence). The CDR3 extends over 12 amino acids. CDR3 amino acids: CASSQANNGYTF. CDR3 nucleotides: TGCGCCAGCAGCCAAGCTAACAATGGCTACACCTTC.

V is TRBV28 and J is TRBJ1-1; no firm D call. Germline CDR1 and CDR2: MDHEN and SYDVKM. The V and J ends lost 4 bases and 6 bases respectively, with 6 bases between them. This CDR3 is 11 amino acids long. The CDR3 nucleotides are TGTGCCAGCAGTTCGGTATCTGAAGCTTTCTTT. Its protein is CASSSVSEAFF.

The J gene is TRBJ2-1, the V gene TRBV12-3 or TRBV12-4, with 8 positions matching TRBD1. V was pared by 6 bases and J by 10 bases, with 5 bases of the junction left unmatched. The CDR3 has 12 amino acids. CDR3 protein: CASSQTGEEQFF. In nucleotides, the CDR3 is TGTGCCAGCAGCCAGACAGGGGAAGAGCAGTTCTTC.

The chain links TRBV20-1 to TRBJ1-2; 7 nucleotides line up with TRBD1. CDR1 is DFQATT, CDR2 SNEGSKA, per germline (reference sequence). V trimming: 7 bases; J trimming: 5 bases; junction bases outside the gene matches: 7. The CDR3 contains 12 residues. The CDR3 coding sequence is TGCAGTGGCATAGGGGGCGCGTATGGCTACACCTTC. Translated, it gives CSGIGGAYGYTF.

This clonotype was recorded many times. The chain joins TRBV6-5 to TRBJ1-6; no reliable D call. The CDR3 runs 14 residues. CDR1 MNHEY and CDR2 SVGAGI come from the germline V gene. V lost 4 bases and J 0 bases, leaving 4 bases between the germline ends. In DNA form, the CDR3 reads TGTGCCAGCAGTTGGAGCTCCTATAATTCACCCCTCCACTTT. Protein sequence: CASSWSSYNSPLHF.

There are a few counts of this clonotype. The J gene is TRBJ1-5, the V gene TRBV7-2; D ambiguous. The CDR3 contains 16 residues. V was shortened by 5 bases and J by 0 bases, with 14 bases between the two germline ends. The V gene's germline CDR1 is SGHTA and CDR2 FQGNSA. The CDR3 sequence: CASSLEAVYSNQPQHF. CDR3 nucleotide sequence: TGTGCCAGCAGCCTAGAGGCTGTTTATAGCAATCAGCCCCAGCATTTT.

This chain joins TRBV15 and TRBJ2-1, with a possible D match to TRBD1 (6 bases). Trimming stripped 8 bases from V and 2 bases from J, with 7 bases between. CDR1 is LNHNV, CDR2 YYDKDF, per germline (reference sequence). The CDR3 has 12 residues. The CDR3, as DNA: TGTGCCACCGGACAGACCTACAATGAGCAGTTCTTC. Encoded protein: CATGQTYNEQFF.

This chain links TRBV20-1 with TRBJ1-2, with a tentative D call TRBD1 (5 bases). V dropped 6 bases and J dropped 2 bases, with 13 bases sitting between them. Germline V gene sequence: CDR1 DFQATT, CDR2 SNEGSKA (reference sequence). The CDR3 contains 13 residues. CDR3 in amino acids: CSAVTGENYGYTF. CDR3 sequence (DNA): TGCAGTGCAGTCACAGGAGAGAACTATGGCTACACCTTC.

The rearrangement joins TRBV12-3 or TRBV12-4 to TRBJ2-5; 10 positions match TRBD2. Trimming removed 4 bases from V and 2 bases from J; junction bases left unmatched: 7. The CDR3 sequence is 16 residues long. Here the CDR3 reads CASSSYSGGEQETQYF. The CDR3 nucleotides read TGTGCCAGCAGTTCCTACAGCGGGGGGGAACAAGAGACCCAGTACTTC.

V is TRBV5-1 and J is TRBJ2-2; D not certain. This CDR3 region has 15 residues. V lost 4 bases and J 2 bases, leaving 12 bases between the germline ends. CDR1 SGHRS and CDR2 YFSETQ come from the germline V gene. CDR3 in DNA: TGCGCCAGCAGCCCCTATCGAACTAACACCGGGGAGCTGTTTTTT. Translation: CASSPYRTNTGELFF. Supplemented by reference TRBV5-1 and TRBJ2-2, the full variable domain reads KAGVTQTPRYLIKTRGQQVTLSCSPISGHRSVSWYQQTPGQGLQFLFEYFSETQRNKGNFPGRFSGRQFSNSRSEMNVSTLELGDSALYLCASSPYRTNTGELFFGEGSRLTVL.

This clonotype was seen more than once but under ten times. V and J are TRBV7-2 and TRBJ1-2; no clear D gene. The CDR3 contains 15 residues. Germline V gene sequence: CDR1 SGHTA, CDR2 FQGNSA. Trimming removed 2 bases from V and 0 bases from J, with 10 bases in between. DNA for the CDR3: TGTGCCAGCAGCTTATCTGGGGTAACTAACTATGGCTACACCTTC. It is translated as CASSLSGVTNYGYTF.